What follows describes a single TCR beta chain. The sample originates from a study of brain metastases from non-small cell lung cancer. Method: immunoSEQ multiplex PCR; TCRdb's copy keeps in-frame clones and lacks some. The data hold about 2,800 clones, with around four fifths observed a single time. The V gene's germline CDR1 is LNHDA and CDR2 SQIVND (reference sequence). Trimming removed 8 bases from V and 4 bases from J; junction bases left unmatched: 13. CDR3 length: 16 residues. The rearrangement joins TRBV19 to TRBJ2-1; 8 bases map to TRBD1. The material sequenced was primary lung tumor tissue. The origin of this receptor is a donor at least 40 years old with non-small cell lung cancer. CDR3 bases: TGTGCCAGTTCCCCCTCTCACAGGGGGTGGTACAATGAGCAGTTCTTC. Protein product: CASSPSHRGWYNEQFF.